Described below is a single T cell receptor (beta chain) sequence and its context. What this receptor recognizes is not known. Base quality data are lacking; no much larger clone is found one base away. The data belong to a study of blood T cell repertoires in COVID-19 (dated by TCRdb to between 2020 and 2021). Describing the broader study: Samples covering the acute and convalescent phases of COVID-19 were provided by collaborators in the United States, Italy and Spain. The repertoires were released in a freely available public database intended as a resource for research on the immune response to SARS-CoV-2. The samples were drawn from two sources: the first 160 participants of the ongoing ImmuneRACE study, and 950 to 1,500 subjects contributed by 6 global collaborators. The sample metadata nearly always contained a de-identified subject ID, COVID-19 status, age in years and sex. The material from the prospective study consisted of cDNA or gDNA derived from T cells, B-cell-depleted T cells, or PBMCs. Where available, HLA class I and class II types were taken from metadata supplied by the sample provider and were not determined by assay-based typing. Deeply sampled blood TCRbeta repertoires from subjects exposed to, actively infected with, or recovered from COVID-19 were included in the dataset. Study-level results and caveats: Clinical and demographic metadata were provided uncurated, with the amount varying by source and participant.

TCRbeta CDR3 regions were amplified from genomic DNA using the immunoSEQ Assay, a bias-controlled multiplex PCR. Per the original workflow: The number of nucleated cells in each sample was estimated by amplification of reference gene primers within the assay. To quantify the absolute abundance of each unique TCRbeta CDR3 rearrangement, sequence reads were collapsed and filtered. For each sample, productive Simpson clonality was calculated by taking the square root of Simpson's diversity index across productive rearrangements. Not all clones reach the TCRdb copy of this immuneACCESS table, which keeps in-frame sequences only. Checked studies attribute under half of the gap to unresolved V genes and leave the rest unexplained. V, J and clone size are taken as reported in that table, and D and trimming were inferred from the DNA itself. The sample yields some 250,000 clones; roughly 86% were counted once. 3% to 4% of the sample comes from the top ten.

Inclusive of the bounding cysteine and phenylalanine, the CDR3 is 14 residues long. Solely the CDR3 DNA is kept, with 42 bases framed from the first base. In the germline V gene, CDR1 corresponds to SGDLS and CDR2 to YYNGEE. The germline ends are 11 bases apart after V is trimmed by 0 bases and J by 5 bases. Participants in the prospective study were aged roughly 18 to 100 years, lived in 24 United States geographic areas, and enrolled through a virtual design. To assign participants to cohorts, the prospective study relied on clinical history that participants themselves reported in a screening survey and a study questionnaire. Each participant in the prospective study had whole blood, serum and a nasopharyngeal or oropharyngeal swab collected by mobile phlebotomists. Additional blood draws and questionnaires over a 2-month period could optionally be provided by prospective study participants. Prospective study blood samples were shipped either frozen or at room temperature before DNA extraction.

The sequencing input was PBMCs or T cells enriched from blood (not recorded which). The chain couples TRBV9 to TRBJ1-1, with TRBD1 as a weak D call on 5 bases. The receptor was derived from a woman aged 25 to 45 with acute COVID-19. The encoded CDR3 is CASSVGPGRTEAFF. The DNA sequence reads TGTGCCAGCAGCGTAGGTCCAGGGAGGACTGAAGCTTTCTTT.